The present T cell receptor (beta chain) was sequenced within a study of blood T cell repertoires in COVID-19. Overall study context: Sample material is recorded as cDNA or gDNA derived from T cells, B-cell-depleted T cells, or PBMCs.

The CDR3 covers 15 residues. The V gene lost 3 bases and the J gene lost 2 bases, with 13 bases spanning the gap. Germline values: CDR1 SGHDN, CDR2 FVKESK. Sequenced by immunoSEQ multiplex PCR; TCRdb stores in-frame clones only, minus some. The sample holds 280,000 or so clones, approximately 86% seen once. The sequenced material came from peripheral blood. This chain links TRBV14 with TRBJ2-5; weak D call: TRBD1 (5 bases). The TCR comes from a woman younger than 45 who had recovered from COVID-19. The CDR3 loop reads CASSQLSGPQETQYF. The CDR3 region has the DNA TGTGCCAGCAGCCAGCTCTCAGGGCCGCAAGAGACCCAGTACTTC.